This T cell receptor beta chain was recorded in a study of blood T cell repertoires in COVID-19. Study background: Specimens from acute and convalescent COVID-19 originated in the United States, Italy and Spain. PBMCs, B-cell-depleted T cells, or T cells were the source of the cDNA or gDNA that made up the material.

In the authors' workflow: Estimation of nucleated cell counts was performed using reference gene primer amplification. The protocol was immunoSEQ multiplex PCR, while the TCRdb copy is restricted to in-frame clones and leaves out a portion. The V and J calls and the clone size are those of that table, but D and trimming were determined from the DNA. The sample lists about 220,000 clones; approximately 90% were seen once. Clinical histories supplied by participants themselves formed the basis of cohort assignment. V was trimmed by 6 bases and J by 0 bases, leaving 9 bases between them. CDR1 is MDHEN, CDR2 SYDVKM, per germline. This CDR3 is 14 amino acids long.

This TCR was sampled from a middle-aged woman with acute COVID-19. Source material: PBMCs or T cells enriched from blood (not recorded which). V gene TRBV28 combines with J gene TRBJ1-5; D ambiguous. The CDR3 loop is CASRPDYSNQPQHF. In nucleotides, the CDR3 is TGTGCCAGCAGGCCCGACTATAGCAATCAGCCCCAGCATTTT.